This section outlines one T cell receptor (beta chain) sequence together with its context. Its antigen is still unknown. The entry originates in a study of T cell responses to AZD1222 COVID-19 vaccine. Sequencing used immunoSEQ multiplex PCR; TCRdb keeps in-frame clones, though not all of them. The sample carries under 150,000 clones, roughly nine tenths recorded once. Findings and caveats of the study: After the peak T cell response, and only then, were repertoires sampled. Of spike-specific TCRs, nearly half reportedly target regions left unmutated in variants. Rises in breadth and depth of Spike-specific TCRs came after two AZD1222 doses. In a largely white British group with more females than males, clonal diversity was possibly underestimated.

This CDR3 has 12 amino acids. Germline V lookup: CDR1 SGHNT, CDR2 YYREEE (reference sequence). Deletions cut 1 base from V and 4 bases from J, with 5 bases between. The specimen was peripheral blood, collected 28 days after the second AZD1222 dose. The chain recombines TRBV5-4 with TRBJ2-5, with D unclear. The TCR originated in an adult who received the AZD1222 COVID-19 vaccine. CDR3 sequence reads: CASSLTAETQYF. The DNA of the CDR3 is TGTGCCAGCAGCTTGACAGCAGAGACCCAGTACTTC.